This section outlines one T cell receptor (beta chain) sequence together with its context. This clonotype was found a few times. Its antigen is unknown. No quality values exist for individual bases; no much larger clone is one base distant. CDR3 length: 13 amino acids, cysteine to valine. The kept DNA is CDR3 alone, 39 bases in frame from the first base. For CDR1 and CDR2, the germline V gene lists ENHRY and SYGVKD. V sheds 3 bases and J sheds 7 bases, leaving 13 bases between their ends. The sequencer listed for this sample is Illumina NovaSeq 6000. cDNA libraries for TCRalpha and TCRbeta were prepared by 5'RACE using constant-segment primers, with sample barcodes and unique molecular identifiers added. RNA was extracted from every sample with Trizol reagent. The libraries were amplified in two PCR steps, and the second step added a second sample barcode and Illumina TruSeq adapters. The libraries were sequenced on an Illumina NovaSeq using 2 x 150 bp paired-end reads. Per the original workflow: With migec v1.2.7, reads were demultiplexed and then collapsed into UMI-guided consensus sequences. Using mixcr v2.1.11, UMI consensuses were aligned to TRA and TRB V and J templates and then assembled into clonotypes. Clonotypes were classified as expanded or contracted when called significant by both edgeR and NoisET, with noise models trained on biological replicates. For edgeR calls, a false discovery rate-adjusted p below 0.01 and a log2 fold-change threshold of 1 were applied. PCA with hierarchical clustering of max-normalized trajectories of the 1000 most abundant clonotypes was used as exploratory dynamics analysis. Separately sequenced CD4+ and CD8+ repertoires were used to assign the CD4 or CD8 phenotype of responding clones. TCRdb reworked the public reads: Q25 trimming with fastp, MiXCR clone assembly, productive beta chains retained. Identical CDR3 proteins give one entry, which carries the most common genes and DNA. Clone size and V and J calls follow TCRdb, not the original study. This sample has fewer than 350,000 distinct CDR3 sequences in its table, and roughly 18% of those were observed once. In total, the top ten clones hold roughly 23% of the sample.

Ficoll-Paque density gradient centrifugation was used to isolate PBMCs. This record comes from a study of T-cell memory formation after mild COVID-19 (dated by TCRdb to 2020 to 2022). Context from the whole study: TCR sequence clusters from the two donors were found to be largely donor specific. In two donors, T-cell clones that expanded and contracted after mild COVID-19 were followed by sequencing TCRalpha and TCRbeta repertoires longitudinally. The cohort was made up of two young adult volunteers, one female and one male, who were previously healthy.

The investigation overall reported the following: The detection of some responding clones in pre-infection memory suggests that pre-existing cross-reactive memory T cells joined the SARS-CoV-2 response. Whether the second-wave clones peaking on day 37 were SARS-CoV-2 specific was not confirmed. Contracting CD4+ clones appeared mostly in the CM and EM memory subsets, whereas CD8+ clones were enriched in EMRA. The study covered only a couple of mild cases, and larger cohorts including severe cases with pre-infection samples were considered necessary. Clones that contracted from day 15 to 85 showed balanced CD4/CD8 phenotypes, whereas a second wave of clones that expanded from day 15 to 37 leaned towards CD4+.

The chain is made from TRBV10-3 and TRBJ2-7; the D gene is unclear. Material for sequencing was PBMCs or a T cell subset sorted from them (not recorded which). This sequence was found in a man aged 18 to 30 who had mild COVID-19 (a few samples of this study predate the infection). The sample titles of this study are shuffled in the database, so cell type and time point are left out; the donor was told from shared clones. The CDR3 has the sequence CAISDPERLEQYV. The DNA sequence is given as TGTGCCATCAGTGACCCGGAAAGGCTAGAGCAGTACGTC.